The next 5 T cell receptor beta chains were all read from a single sample in a study of T-cell reconstitution after alpha-beta-depleted transplantation in children. Using unique molecular identifiers, the investigators prepared the TCRbeta library. Using its own MiXCR run on the PCR reads, TCRdb lists one record per CDR3 protein. Among hundreds of thousands of distinct CDR3 sequences listed, approximately 9% were seen once. Sequencing was performed on PBMCs from the stem cell graft donor, taken from the stem cell graft. Receptors were obtained from a human donor who donated a stem cell graft to a child with acute lymphoblastic leukemia.

This clonotype was picked up one time. A much larger clone is a single base away; this may be a read error. The chain carries TRBV14 and TRBJ2-7; 8 bases fit TRBD1. The V and J ends lost 1 base and 1 base, in that order; junction bases with no gene match: 18. Germline V lookup: CDR1 SGHDN, CDR2 FVKESK. The CDR3 covers 20 residues. CDR3 in amino acids: CASSQGSCLRRTGWSYEQYF. The CDR3 DNA follows: TGTGCCAGCAGCCAAGGTAGCTGTTTGAGGAGGACAGGGTGGTCCTACGAGCAGTACTTC. The entire variable domain, with the rest obtained from reference TRBV14 and TRBJ2-7, is as follows: EAGVTQFPSHSVIEKGQTVTLRCDPISGHDNLYWYRRVMGKEIKFLLHFVKESKQDESGMPNNRFLAERTGGTYSTLKVQPAELEDSGVYFCASSQGSCLRRTGWSYEQYFGPGTRLTVT.

There are many counts of this clonotype. The CDR3 reads CASWQQDPIHPLHF. Here the CDR3 DNA reads TGTGCCAGCTGGCAACAAGACCCGATTCATCCCCTCCACTTT. The chain joins TRBV6-5 to TRBJ1-6; D not resolved. Germline V CDR1 and CDR2: MNHEY, SVGAGI. V was trimmed by 8 bases and J by 13 bases, leaving 21 bases between them. This CDR3 has 14 amino acids.

In this sample, this clonotype turned up many times. The V and J genes are TRBV5-1 and TRBJ1-1, with TRBD1 as a possible D gene (6 bases). The CDR3 covers 14 residues. Germline loops: CDR1 SGHRS, CDR2 YFSETQ. Trimming stripped 4 bases from V and 4 bases from J, with 14 bases between. CDR3 DNA sequence: TGCGCCAGCAGCCGGGGACATGGTTTCACTGAAGCTTTCTTT. Protein product: CASSRGHGFTEAFF.

This clonotype occurred many times. The chain carries TRBV12-3 or TRBV12-4 and TRBJ2-5; D may be TRBD1 or TRBD2 (6 bases each). V dropped 2 bases and J dropped 3 bases, with 13 bases sitting between them. The CDR3 loop spans 15 amino acids. DNA of the CDR3: TGTGCCAGCAGTTTAATGATCGGGGGCGAAGAGACCCAGTACTTC. Its protein is CASSLMIGGEETQYF.

This chain connects TRBV4-2 to TRBJ2-6; D not resolved. Germline CDR1 reads LGHNA; CDR2 reads YNFKEQ. With 0 bases removed from V and 0 bases from J, the gap between germline ends came to 6 bases. This CDR3 is built from 16 residues. CDR3 amino acids: CASSQDLVSGANVLTF. CDR3 bases: TGTGCCAGCAGCCAAGATCTTGTCTCTGGGGCCAACGTCCTGACTTTC.